This T cell receptor beta chain was captured in a study of shared clonotypes between healthy human individuals. Study-wide results and caveats: Depth was large, yet rarefaction showed that sorted-subset sequencing was incomplete. The researchers took only blood, and tissue repertoires probably look different.

The CDR3 covers 14 residues. CDR1 SGHDT and CDR2 YYEEEE come from the germline V gene. Trimming cost V 2 bases and J 7 bases, with 13 bases left between them. Every subset's genomic DNA went evenly onto several immunoSEQ plates. Each sorted subset replicate got 200 ng genomic DNA, roughly 30,000 genomes. Clones were sequenced by immunoSEQ multiplex PCR, and TCRdb holds only the in-frame ones, with some missing. The sample lists about 1 million clones; more than 65% were seen once. For this clone: What it recognizes is unknown. One base away lies a much larger clone, so this may be a sequencing read error. The same CDR3 is also encoded by other DNA sequences in this sample.

The rearrangement joins TRBV5-6 to TRBJ2-1; D is unclear. This TCR was sampled from a man between 18 and 29 years old in good health. Sequenced input: memory CD4+ T cells sorted from blood. Subset given: CD45RA-negative fraction. The DNA of the CDR3 is TGTGCCAGCAGCTTTTCCGGGCTATATAATGAGCAGTTCTTC. It yields the protein CASSFSGLYNEQFF.